This entry lists 2 T cell receptor beta chains sequenced from one sample in a study of T cell responses to AZD1222 COVID-19 vaccine. Produced via immunoSEQ multiplex PCR; TCRdb's table is partial and in-frame only. Among 60,000 to 65,000 clones listed, 76% were seen once. The sample was peripheral blood, taken on day 0 of AZD1222 vaccination. The receptors originated from an adult in good health.

CDR3 in DNA: TGTGCCAGCAGTTCTCTAACAGGGTTCCGTAATCAGCCCCAGCATTTT. This codes for CASSSLTGFRNQPQHF. The chain couples TRBV6-5 to TRBJ1-5, with TRBD1 as a possible D gene (6 bases). The CDR3 loop spans 16 amino acids. The V and J ends lost 4 bases and 4 bases respectively, with 17 bases between them. Germline CDR1 reads MNHEY; CDR2 reads SVGAGI.

The chain has TRBV12-5 and TRBJ2-7; D ambiguous. The V end lost 2 bases, the J end lost 5 bases, and 10 bases lay between the germline ends. Germline CDR1 is LGHNT and CDR2 is FRNRAP. This CDR3 is built from 13 residues. The CDR3 reads CASGLIGIHEQYF. The CDR3 region has the DNA TGTGCTAGTGGTTTGATAGGGATCCACGAGCAGTACTTC.